This entry lists 21 T cell receptor beta chains sequenced from one sample in a study of high-grade serous ovarian cancer treatment subgroups. Libraries were prepared by immunoSEQ multiplex PCR; TCRdb keeps only in-frame clonotypes and omits some of them. This sample has around 37,000 clones, with about 79% found just once. The tumor samples were collected prior to definitive surgery or chemotherapy. Sequences were obtained from tumor tissue. The source of these receptors is a human donor with high-grade serous ovarian cancer.

This sequence joins TRBV27 and TRBJ2-5, with a weak D call TRBD1 (5 bases). The germline V gene has CDR1 MNHEY and CDR2 SMNVEV (reference sequence). This CDR3 has 14 amino acids. Between the trimmed V and J ends, which lost 4 bases and 1 base, there was a span of 10 bases. The CDR3 coding sequence is TGTGCCAGCAGTTCAAGACAGACCCAAGAGACCCAGTACTTC. This sequence encodes CASSSRQTQETQYF.

The V call is TRBV19, the J call TRBJ2-7, with 8 positions matching TRBD2. Trimming cost V 1 base and J 3 bases; bases outside gene matches: 2. Germline CDR1 is LNHDA and CDR2 is SQIVND (reference sequence). There are 14 residues in the CDR3. The CDR3 here is CASSIGAGGYEQYF. The CDR3 nucleotides are TGTGCCAGTAGTATAGGGGCGGGAGGCTACGAGCAGTACTTC.

The chain couples TRBV6-1 to TRBJ2-7; no reliable D call. The germline CDR1 and CDR2 sequences are MNHNS and SASEGT. The V end lost 6 bases, the J end lost 4 bases, and 13 bases lay between the germline ends. There are 13 residues in the CDR3. CDR3 amino acids: CASSRDVGYEQYF. In nucleotides, the CDR3 is TGTGCCAGCAGCCGAGACGTGGGATACGAGCAGTACTTC.

The chain recombines TRBV4-3 with TRBJ2-2; possible D gene TRBD2, 6 bases. This CDR3 is 17 amino acids long. The V and J ends lost 0 bases and 6 bases respectively, with 17 bases between them. Germline CDR1 LGHNA, CDR2 YSLEER. CDR3 sequence (DNA): TGCGCCAGCAGCCAAGATGGGGACTGGGGGAAACCCGGGGAGCTGTTTTTT. Protein product: CASSQDGDWGKPGELFF.

This chain joins TRBV5-1 and TRBJ2-1; 12 nucleotides align to TRBD2. V trimming: 2 bases; J trimming: 7 bases; junction bases outside the gene matches: 4. Germline loops: CDR1 SGHRS, CDR2 YFSETQ. There are 15 residues in the CDR3. CDR3: CASSFEGLAGNEQFF. The CDR3 nucleotides read TGCGCCAGCAGCTTTGAAGGACTAGCGGGGAATGAGCAGTTCTTC.

The chain carries TRBV30 and TRBJ1-6; maybe TRBD1 (5 bases). Germline CDR1 GTSNPN, CDR2 SVGIG (reference sequence). V was trimmed by 0 bases and J by 7 bases, leaving 16 bases between them. This CDR3 has 16 amino acids. Written as DNA, the CDR3 is TGTGCCTGGAGTGTACAGGATCCGGGGTTAAATTCACCCCTCCACTTT. This encodes CAWSVQDPGLNSPLHF.

This clone was found once. The chain has TRBV11-2 and TRBJ1-2; no definite D call. The CDR3 consists of 17 residues. Trimming stripped 5 bases from V and 4 bases from J, with 23 bases between. Germline lookup yields CDR1 SGHAT and CDR2 FQNNGV. CDR3 nucleotides: TGTGCCAGCAGCGACTGGAGGCCGGGCCCCGCATCCTATGGCTACACCTTC. Amino acids: CASSDWRPGPASYGYTF. Supplemented by reference TRBV11-2 and TRBJ1-2, the full variable domain reads EAGVAQSPRYKIIEKRQSVAFWCNPISGHATLYWYQQILGQGPKLLIQFQNNGVVDDSQLPKDRFSAERLKGVDSTLKIQPAKLEDSAVYLCASSDWRPGPASYGYTFGSGTRLTVV.

CDR3 loop: CASSKQGKATDTQYF. CDR3 nucleotides: TGCGCCAGCAGCAAACAGGGAAAGGCGACAGATACGCAGTATTTT. The rearrangement links TRBV4-3 to TRBJ2-3; a weak D match, TRBD1 (6 bases). V was pared by 5 bases and J by 3 bases, with 15 bases between. Per the germline V gene, CDR1 is LGHNA and CDR2 is YSLEER. This CDR3 spans 15 amino acids.

V gene TRBV6-5 combines with J gene TRBJ2-6; D ambiguous. Germline-derived CDR1 and CDR2 are MNHEY and SVGAGI. V lost 3 bases to trimming and J lost 1 base, with 4 bases between them. The CDR3 totals 14 residues. CDR3 residues: CASSYGSGANVLTF. DNA of the CDR3: TGTGCCAGCAGTTATGGATCTGGGGCCAACGTCCTGACTTTC.

The V gene is TRBV19, the J gene TRBJ2-2; the D is unclear. The CDR3 consists of 13 residues. CDR1 is LNHDA, CDR2 SQIVND, per germline (reference sequence). V was pared by 7 bases and J by 4 bases, with 10 bases between. The chain's CDR3 is CASIDSFTGELFF. CDR3 in DNA: TGTGCCAGTATAGACTCATTCACCGGGGAGCTGTTTTTT.

The chain uses TRBV29-1 and TRBJ2-5; D is uncertain. Germline CDR1 and CDR2: SQVTM and ANQGSEA. Trimming shortened V by 3 bases and J by 5 bases, and 10 bases separated the two germline ends. The CDR3 loop spans 12 amino acids. The CDR3 region is CSVEPDSETQYF. The CDR3 nucleotides are TGCAGCGTTGAGCCGGATTCCGAGACCCAGTACTTC.

The J gene is TRBJ1-2, the V gene TRBV19, with a weak D call TRBD1 (6 bases). Germline values: CDR1 LNHDA, CDR2 SQIVND (reference sequence). The V gene lost 4 bases and the J gene lost 7 bases, with 22 bases spanning the gap. This CDR3 spans 16 amino acids. This CDR3 is CASSSPRDTRSGGYTF. The CDR3, as DNA: TGTGCCAGTAGTAGCCCGAGGGACACTCGCTCGGGTGGCTACACCTTC.

The chain combines TRBV9 with TRBJ2-2; TRBD2 is a possible D gene (7 bases). V shed 2 bases and J shed 5 bases, with 13 bases lying between them. The CDR3 covers 15 residues. The V gene's germline CDR1 is SGDLS and CDR2 YYNGEE. The CDR3 reads CASSVVQGGTGELFF. CDR3 bases: TGTGCCAGCAGCGTTGTACAGGGAGGGACCGGGGAGCTGTTTTTT.

This chain uses TRBV29-1 with TRBJ2-5; 10 bases map to TRBD1. J gave up 0 bases and V 8 bases, and 6 bases lay outside the gene matches. This CDR3 region has 14 residues. Germline CDR1 reads SQVTM; CDR2 reads ANQGSEA. In DNA form, the CDR3 reads TGCAGCTTAGCGGGACAGGGGTACCAAGAGACCCAGTACTTC. Translating it yields CSLAGQGYQETQYF.

This clone was picked up a small number of times. The rearrangement links TRBV5-5 to TRBJ2-7, with 11 bases aligning to TRBD1. The V gene end was trimmed by 3 bases and the J gene end by 7 bases; junction bases not matched to a gene: 9. Per the germline V gene, CDR1 is SGHKS and CDR2 is YYEKEE (reference sequence). The CDR3 has 15 residues. Here the CDR3 reads CASSSLGQGAVEQYF. DNA for the CDR3: TGTGCCAGCAGCTCCCTCGGACAGGGGGCTGTGGAGCAGTACTTC.

The J gene is TRBJ1-1, the V gene TRBV12-5; possibly TRBD1 for D (5 bases). This CDR3 region has 15 residues. The V end was cut by 2 bases, the J end by 5 bases, with 15 bases between. Germline V gives CDR1 LGHNT, CDR2 FRNRAP. CDR3 sequence: CASGLSRGGGTEAFF. The CDR3, as DNA: TGTGCTAGTGGTTTGTCCCGGGGGGGAGGAACTGAAGCTTTCTTT.

The chain carries TRBV2 and TRBJ1-6, with D possibly being TRBD1 (5 bases). Trimming removed 6 bases from V and 6 bases from J, with 12 bases in between. Germline V gene sequence: CDR1 SNHLY, CDR2 FYNNEI. The CDR3 runs 14 residues. This CDR3 is CASSEGTPNSPLHF. CDR3 bases: TGTGCCAGCAGCGAGGGGACCCCTAATTCACCCCTCCACTTT.

The V gene is TRBV4-3, the J gene TRBJ2-3, with TRBD2 identical over 8 bases. CDR1 is LGHNA, CDR2 YSLEER, per germline. The CDR3 runs 15 residues. V gave up 3 bases and J gave up 2 bases; unmatched junction bases: 4. The CDR3 bases are TGCGCCAGCAGCCAGGCGGGGGGAGACACAGATACGCAGTATTTT. It is translated as CASSQAGGDTDTQYF.

The J gene is TRBJ2-7, the V gene TRBV19; D call uncertain. The CDR3 runs to 13 residues. Deletions cut 1 base from V and 3 bases from J, with 7 bases between. CDR1 and CDR2 from the germline V gene are LNHDA and SQIVND (reference sequence). The CDR3 here is CASSIGHGYEQYF. In nucleotides, the CDR3 is TGTGCCAGTAGTATAGGCCACGGCTACGAGCAGTACTTC.

The chain couples TRBV5-4 to TRBJ2-3; TRBD2 aligns across 8 bases. After removal of 0 bases from V and 4 bases from J, the junction contained 7 bases not matched to a gene. The CDR3 runs 16 residues. Germline CDR1 is SGHNT and CDR2 is YYREEE (reference sequence). CDR3 coding DNA: TGTGCCAGCAGCTTGGATACGGGAGGGCCAGCAGATACGCAGTATTTT. As protein: CASSLDTGGPADTQYF.

The rearrangement uses TRBV5-1 and TRBJ2-3, with TRBD2 identical over 8 bases. The V segment lost 4 bases and the J segment 0 bases; nucleotides outside the gene matches: 7. CDR1 is SGHRS and CDR2 is YFSETQ in the germline V gene. The CDR3 loop spans 16 amino acids. CDR3 region: CASSDQAGASTDTQYF. CDR3 nucleotides: TGCGCCAGCAGCGATCAAGCGGGAGCGAGCACAGATACGCAGTATTTT. Variable domain in full (rest from reference TRBV5-1 and TRBJ2-3): KAGVTQTPRYLIKTRGQQVTLSCSPISGHRSVSWYQQTPGQGLQFLFEYFSETQRNKGNFPGRFSGRQFSNSRSEMNVSTLELGDSALYLCASSDQAGASTDTQYFGPGTRLTVL.